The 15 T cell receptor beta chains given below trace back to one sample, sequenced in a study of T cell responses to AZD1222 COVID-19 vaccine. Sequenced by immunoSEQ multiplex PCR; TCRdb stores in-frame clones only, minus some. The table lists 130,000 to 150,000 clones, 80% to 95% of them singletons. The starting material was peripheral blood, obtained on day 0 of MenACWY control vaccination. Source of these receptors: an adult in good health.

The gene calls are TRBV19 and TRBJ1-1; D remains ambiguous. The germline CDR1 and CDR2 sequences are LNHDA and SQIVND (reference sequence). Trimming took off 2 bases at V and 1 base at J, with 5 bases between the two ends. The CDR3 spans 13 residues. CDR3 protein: CASSISGNTEAFF. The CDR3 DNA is TGTGCCAGTAGTATATCAGGGAACACTGAAGCTTTCTTT. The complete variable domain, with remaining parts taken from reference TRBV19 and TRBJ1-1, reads DGGITQSPKYLFRKEGQNVTLSCEQNLNHDAMYWYRQDPGQGLRLIYYSQIVNDFQKGDIAEGYSVSREKKESFPLTVTSAQKNPTAFYLCASSISGNTEAFFGQGTRLTVV.

CDR3 DNA sequence: TGTGCCAGCAGTGAGGTTTTGAGGTCCGAGCAGTACTTC. Translation gives CASSEVLRSEQYF. V is TRBV6-1 and J is TRBJ2-7; D uncertain. V shed 3 bases and J shed 6 bases, with 12 bases lying between them. This CDR3 has 13 amino acids. The V gene's germline CDR1 is MNHNS and CDR2 SASEGT.

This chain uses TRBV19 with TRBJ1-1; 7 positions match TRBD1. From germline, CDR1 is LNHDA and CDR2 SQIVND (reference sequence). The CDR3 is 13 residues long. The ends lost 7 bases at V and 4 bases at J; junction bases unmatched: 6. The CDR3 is CASKEGAGTEAFF. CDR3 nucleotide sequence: TGTGCCAGTAAAGAGGGGGCGGGCACTGAAGCTTTCTTT.

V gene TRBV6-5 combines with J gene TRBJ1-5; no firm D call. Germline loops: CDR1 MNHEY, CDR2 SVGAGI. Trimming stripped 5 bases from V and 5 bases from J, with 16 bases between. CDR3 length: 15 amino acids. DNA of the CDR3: TGTGCCAGCAGTCCGGGAGGGAGGATTGATCAGCCCCAGCATTTT. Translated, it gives CASSPGGRIDQPQHF.

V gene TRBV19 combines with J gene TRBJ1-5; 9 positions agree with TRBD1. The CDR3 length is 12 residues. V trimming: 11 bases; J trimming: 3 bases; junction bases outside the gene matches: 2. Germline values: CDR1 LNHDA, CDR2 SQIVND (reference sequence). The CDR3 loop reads CAGQGYNQPQHF. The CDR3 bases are TGTGCCGGACAGGGGTACAATCAGCCCCAGCATTTT.

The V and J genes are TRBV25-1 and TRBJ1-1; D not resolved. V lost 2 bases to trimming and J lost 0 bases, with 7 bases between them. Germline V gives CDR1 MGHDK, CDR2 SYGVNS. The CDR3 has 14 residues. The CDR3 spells CASSEDILNTEAFF. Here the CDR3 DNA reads TGTGCCAGCAGTGAAGACATCTTGAACACTGAAGCTTTCTTT. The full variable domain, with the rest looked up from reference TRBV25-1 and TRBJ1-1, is EADIYQTPRYLVIGTGKKITLECSQTMGHDKMYWYQQDPGMELHLIHYSYGVNSTEKGDLSSESTVSRIRTEHFPLTLESARPSHTSQYLCASSEDILNTEAFFGQGTRLTVV.

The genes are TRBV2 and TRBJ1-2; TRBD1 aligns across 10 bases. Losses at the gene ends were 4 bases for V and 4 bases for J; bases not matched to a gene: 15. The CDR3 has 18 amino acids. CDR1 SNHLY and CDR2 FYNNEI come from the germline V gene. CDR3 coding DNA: TGTGCCAGCAGTGTTACTATCTCGACCGGGACAGGGGCCTATGGCTACACCTTC. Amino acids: CASSVTISTGTGAYGYTF.

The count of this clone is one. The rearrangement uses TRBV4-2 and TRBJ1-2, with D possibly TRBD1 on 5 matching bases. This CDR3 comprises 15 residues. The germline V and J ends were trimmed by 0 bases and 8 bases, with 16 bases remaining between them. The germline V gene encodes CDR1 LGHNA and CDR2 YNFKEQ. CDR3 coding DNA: TGTGCCAGCAGCCAAGATGCGACAGCCTCCGGGGGCTACACCTTC. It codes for CASSQDATASGGYTF.

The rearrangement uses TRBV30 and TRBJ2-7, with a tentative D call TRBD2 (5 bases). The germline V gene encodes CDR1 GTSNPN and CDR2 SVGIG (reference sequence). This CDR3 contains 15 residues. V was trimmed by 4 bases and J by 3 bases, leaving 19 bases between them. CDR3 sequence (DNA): TGTGCCTGGACCCCATCCGGGATCAAGAGCTACGAGCAGTACTTC. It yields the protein CAWTPSGIKSYEQYF.

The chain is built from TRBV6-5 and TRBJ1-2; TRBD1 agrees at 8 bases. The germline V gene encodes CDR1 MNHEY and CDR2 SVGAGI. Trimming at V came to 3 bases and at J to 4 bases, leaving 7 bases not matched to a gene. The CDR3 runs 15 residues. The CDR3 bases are TGTGCCAGCAGTTATTGGGACAGGACCTCCTATGGCTACACCTTC. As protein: CASSYWDRTSYGYTF.

The CDR3 reads CASREVAGQTGELFF. CDR3 DNA: TGTGCCAGCAGAGAGGTAGCGGGACAAACCGGGGAGCTGTTTTTT. The V gene is TRBV5-4, the J gene TRBJ2-2, with TRBD2 identical over 8 bases. The CDR3 length is 15 residues. The V segment lost 5 bases and the J segment 5 bases; nucleotides outside the gene matches: 8. Germline V gives CDR1 SGHNT, CDR2 YYREEE (reference sequence).

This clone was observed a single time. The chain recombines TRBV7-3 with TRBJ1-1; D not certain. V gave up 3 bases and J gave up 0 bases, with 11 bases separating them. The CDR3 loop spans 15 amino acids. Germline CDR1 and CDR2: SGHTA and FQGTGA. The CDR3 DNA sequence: TGTGCCAGCAGCTTGGGCCCGGAGATGAACACTGAAGCTTTCTTT. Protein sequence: CASSLGPEMNTEAFF.

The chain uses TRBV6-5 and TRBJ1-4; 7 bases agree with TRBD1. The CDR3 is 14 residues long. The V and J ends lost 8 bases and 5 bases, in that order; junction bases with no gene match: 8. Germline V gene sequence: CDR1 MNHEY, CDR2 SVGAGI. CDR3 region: CASALTGLNEKLFF. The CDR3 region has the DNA TGTGCCAGCGCTTTGACAGGGTTAAATGAAAAACTGTTTTTT.

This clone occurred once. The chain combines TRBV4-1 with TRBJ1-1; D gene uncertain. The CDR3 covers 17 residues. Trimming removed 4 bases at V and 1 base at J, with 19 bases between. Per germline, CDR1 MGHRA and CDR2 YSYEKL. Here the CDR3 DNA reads TGCGCCAGCAGCCCGTCCCCCGGCCGACGGTCGAACACTGAAGCTTTCTTT. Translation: CASSPSPGRRSNTEAFF.

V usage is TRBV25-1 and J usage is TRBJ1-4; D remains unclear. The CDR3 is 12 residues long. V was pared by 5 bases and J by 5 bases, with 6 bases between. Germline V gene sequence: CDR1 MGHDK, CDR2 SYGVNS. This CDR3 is CASSLGNEKLFF. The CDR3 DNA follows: TGTGCCAGCAGTTTGGGAAATGAAAAACTGTTTTTT.